The rows below give T cell receptor beta chains drawn from one sample of a study of blood T cell repertoires in COVID-19. TCRdb's table, derived via immunoSEQ multiplex PCR, lists solely in-frame clones and lacks some. This table has some 150,000 clones, more than 65% appearing once. Sequencing was carried out using peripheral blood. These TCRs come from a woman in her forties or fifties in a cohort sampled during active or convalescent COVID-19. The CDR3 runs from the conserved cysteine through the conserved F or W. Fields, in order: V gene, clone size, J gene, D gene, CDR3 protein, CDR3 DNA. D genes are given only for firm matches. The size of a clone is reported for some rows only, either as once, few or many, or as a class for expanded clones.

>TRBV19|few|TRBJ2-1|NA
CASSIGQGGTYNEQFF
TGTGCCAGTAGTATTGGTCAGGGCGGGACCTACAATGAGCAGTTCTTC
>TRBV7-9|NA|TRBJ2-3|NA
CASMRTTSDTQYF
TGTGCCAGCATGCGGACTACCTCAGATACGCAGTATTTT
>TRBV25-1|NA|TRBJ2-3|NA
CASSRRRPTDTQYF
TGTGCCAGCAGTCGACGGAGGCCCACAGATACGCAGTATTTT
>TRBV7-6|NA|TRBJ1-2|NA
CASSLHPQKDYGYTF
TGTGCCAGCAGCTTACATCCCCAGAAAGACTATGGCTACACCTTC
>TRBV19|NA|TRBJ2-7|NA
CASSLQGRQYF
TGTGCCAGTAGTCTACAGGGCAGGCAGTACTTC
>TRBV3-1/TRBV3-2|NA|TRBJ2-3|TRBD2
CASSQEGLEARSDTQYF
TGTGCCAGCAGCCAAGAGGGACTAGAGGCAAGGTCAGATACGCAGTATTTT
>TRBV6-1|NA|TRBJ2-5|NA
CASSEWSSGETQYF
TGTGCCAGCAGTGAATGGTCTAGTGGCGAGACCCAGTACTTC
>TRBV7-9|NA|TRBJ1-5|NA
CASSPLGSSNQPQHF
TGTGCCAGCAGCCCTTTGGGGAGTAGCAATCAGCCCCAGCATTTT
>TRBV7-9|once|TRBJ2-5|NA
CASSLSTGLETQYF
TGTGCCAGCAGCTTATCGACAGGCCTGGAGACCCAGTACTTC
>TRBV11-2|NA|TRBJ2-7|TRBD2
CASSLWGASGRAHEQYF
TGTGCCAGCAGCTTATGGGGAGCTAGCGGGCGGGCCCACGAGCAGTACTTC
>TRBV19|NA|TRBJ1-3|NA
CASRSSGSGNTIYF
TGTGCCAGTAGGTCCTCGGGCTCTGGAAACACCATATATTTT
>TRBV11-3|few|TRBJ2-6|NA
CASSLPPLAPGANVLTF
TGTGCCAGCAGCTTGCCACCGCTAGCACCTGGGGCCAACGTCCTGACTTTC
>TRBV4-1|once|TRBJ1-1|NA
CASSQAGGSMFMNTEAFF
TGCGCCAGCAGCCAAGCGGGGGGCTCCATGTTCATGAACACTGAAGCTTTCTTT
>TRBV19|NA|TRBJ1-2|TRBD1
CASRSASGQNYGYTF
TGTGCCAGTAGATCAGCCTCGGGACAGAACTATGGCTACACCTTC
>TRBV5-1|NA|TRBJ1-6|TRBD1
CASASGQDHSPLHF
TGCGCCAGCGCATCGGGACAGGATCATTCACCCCTCCACTTT
>TRBV7-9|NA|TRBJ2-1|TRBD2
CASSLVATSGGYNEQFF
TGTGCCAGCAGCTTAGTAGCGACTAGCGGGGGATACAATGAGCAGTTCTTC
>TRBV5-5|NA|TRBJ1-2|TRBD1
CASSLRRDSYNYGYTF
TGTGCCAGCAGCTTGAGACGGGACAGCTATAACTATGGCTACACCTTC
>TRBV7-9|NA|TRBJ2-3|TRBD1
CASSMGQGKTFAQYF
TGTGCCAGCAGCATGGGACAGGGAAAAACCTTTGCGCAGTATTTT
>TRBV19|NA|TRBJ1-2|TRBD1
CASTQTGGVGGYTF
TGTGCCAGTACTCAAACAGGGGGGGTTGGTGGCTACACCTTC
>TRBV10-3|NA|TRBJ2-5|NA
CAISEFEAEETQYF
TGTGCCATCAGTGAGTTTGAAGCGGAAGAGACCCAGTACTTC
>TRBV19|NA|TRBJ1-5|TRBD1
CASRGQGGQPQHF
TGTGCCAGTAGGGGACAGGGGGGACAGCCCCAGCATTTT
>TRBV3-1/TRBV3-2|NA|TRBJ1-5|TRBD1
CASSRDRGQPQHF
TGTGCCAGCAGCCGGGACAGGGGTCAGCCCCAGCATTTT
>TRBV23-1|NA|TRBJ1-4|NA
CASSQSPTVHNEKLFF
TGCGCCAGCAGTCAATCCCCCACCGTACATAATGAAAAACTGTTTTTT
>TRBV19|NA|TRBJ1-4|TRBD1
CASSMGTANEKLFF
TGTGCCAGTAGTATGGGGACAGCTAATGAAAAACTGTTTTTT
>TRBV6-5|NA|TRBJ2-7|TRBD1
CASSPQGAVMYEQYF
TGTGCCAGCAGCCCACAGGGGGCGGTGATGTACGAGCAGTACTTC
>TRBV27|once|TRBJ1-2|TRBD1
CASRGGTGLKDGYTF
TGTGCCAGCAGGGGCGGGACAGGGTTAAAGGATGGCTACACCTTC
>TRBV3-1/TRBV3-2|NA|TRBJ2-3|NA
CASSQGGGVSYTQYF
TGTGCCAGCAGCCAAGGGGGCGGGGTTTCGTATACGCAGTATTTT
>TRBV10-3|NA|TRBJ1-1|NA
CAISGGSTEAFF
TGTGCCATCAGCGGGGGTAGCACTGAAGCTTTCTTT
>TRBV6-5|few|TRBJ1-2|NA
CASRLDRSSGYTF
TGTGCCAGCAGACTCGACAGATCTAGTGGCTACACCTTC
>TRBV20-1|NA|TRBJ1-4|NA
CSASVTGGNEKLFF
TGCAGTGCTAGTGTGACGGGCGGGAATGAAAAACTGTTTTTT
>TRBV30|NA|TRBJ2-5|TRBD1
CAWSYLWDRAFQETQYF
TGTGCCTGGAGTTACTTATGGGACAGGGCTTTCCAAGAGACCCAGTACTTC
>TRBV4-1|NA|TRBJ2-2|NA
CASSQTRGRPGELFF
TGCGCCAGCAGCCAAACGCGGGGGCGTCCCGGGGAGCTGTTTTTT
>TRBV7-3|NA|TRBJ2-2|NA
CASSLTPQNTGELFF
TGTGCCAGCAGCTTAACTCCCCAGAACACCGGGGAGCTGTTTTTT
>TRBV2|NA|TRBJ1-6|NA
CASGLSYNSPLHF
TGTGCCAGCGGGCTCTCCTATAATTCACCCCTCCACTTT
>TRBV5-1|NA|TRBJ1-2|TRBD1
CASSNQGGYGYTF
TGCGCCAGCAGCAATCAGGGGGGCTATGGCTACACCTTC
>TRBV5-1|once|TRBJ2-6|NA
CASSLYTAPGANVLTF
TGCGCCAGCAGCTTATACACAGCCCCGGGGGCCAACGTCCTGACTTTC
>TRBV18|NA|TRBJ2-1|TRBD1
CASSPPSDRVNEQFF
TGTGCCAGCTCACCACCCTCGGACAGGGTAAATGAGCAGTTCTTC
>TRBV29-1|NA|TRBJ2-3|NA
CSVEPEVATDTQYF
TGCAGCGTTGAACCAGAGGTGGCCACAGATACGCAGTATTTT
>TRBV4-1|NA|TRBJ2-3|NA
CASSHALPEFDTQYF
TGCGCCAGCAGCCATGCGTTACCCGAATTTGATACGCAGTATTTT
>TRBV7-9|once|TRBJ1-5|NA
CASSPGDTSNQPQHF
TGTGCCAGCAGCCCGGGGGATACTAGCAATCAGCCCCAGCATTTT
>TRBV3-1/TRBV3-2|NA|TRBJ2-5|TRBD1
CASRRTGGEQETQYF
TGTGCCAGCAGGAGGACAGGGGGCGAGCAAGAGACCCAGTACTTC
>TRBV2|NA|TRBJ2-5|NA
CASSLTGFKGETQYF
TGTGCCAGCAGTCTTACAGGATTCAAAGGGGAGACCCAGTACTTC
>TRBV7-9|NA|TRBJ2-7|TRBD1
CASSPGQGLYEQYF
TGTGCCAGCAGCCCAGGACAGGGTTTATACGAGCAGTACTTC
>TRBV4-1|NA|TRBJ1-6|TRBD1
CASGYDRGLAPLHF
TGCGCCAGCGGCTACGACAGGGGGCTTGCACCCCTCCACTTT
>TRBV6-5|NA|TRBJ1-2|TRBD1
CASSRDRNYGYTF
TGTGCCAGCAGCCGGGACAGGAACTATGGCTACACCTTC
>TRBV3-1/TRBV3-2|NA|TRBJ2-2|TRBD2
CASSQRGLAGGVGGELFF
TGTGCCAGCAGCCAACGCGGACTAGCGGGAGGTGTGGGCGGGGAGCTGTTTTTT
>TRBV9|NA|TRBJ2-1|TRBD1
CASSVATIGQGNEQFF
TGTGCCAGCAGCGTAGCTACGATCGGACAGGGCAATGAGCAGTTCTTC
>TRBV6-5|NA|TRBJ1-5|NA
CASTNRGGGGQPQHF
TGTGCCAGCACCAATAGGGGGGGAGGAGGTCAGCCCCAGCATTTT
>TRBV4-1|NA|TRBJ2-7|TRBD1
CASSQEGTGFYYEQYF
TGCGCCAGCAGCCAAGAGGGGACAGGGTTCTACTACGAGCAGTACTTC
>TRBV7-9|NA|TRBJ2-1|TRBD1
CASSLEDRVPLF
TGTGCCAGCAGCTTAGAAGACAGGGTTCCGCTCTTC
>TRBV5-5|NA|TRBJ2-7|NA
CASRADRNSYEQYF
TGTGCCAGCAGGGCAGACAGGAATTCCTACGAGCAGTACTTC
>TRBV6-4|NA|TRBJ2-1|TRBD2
CASSSTSGGYYEQFF
TGTGCCAGCAGTTCGACTAGCGGGGGTTACTATGAGCAGTTCTTC
>TRBV5-6|NA|TRBJ1-2|TRBD1
CASRGQGGLGYGYTF
TGTGCCAGCAGGGGACAGGGAGGGTTAGGGTATGGCTACACCTTC
>TRBV30|NA|TRBJ2-3|NA
CAWSGSIGGVAQYF
TGTGCCTGGAGTGGTAGCATAGGGGGGGTTGCGCAGTATTTT
>TRBV6-4|NA|TRBJ2-2|NA
CASRTETNTGELFF
TGTGCCAGCAGAACTGAAACGAACACCGGGGAGCTGTTTTTT
>TRBV7-9|few|TRBJ2-1|NA
CASSSLAAEQFF
TGTGCCAGCAGCTCCTTAGCGGCTGAGCAGTTCTTC